The source of this T cell receptor beta chain is a study of breast tumors, draining lymph nodes, adjacent tissues. This clonotype turned up a few times. The antigen is undetermined. Samples came from axillary lymph nodes draining the breast cancer. TCRdb ran MiXCR on the multiplex PCR reads and lists one entry per CDR3 protein. The table has 270,000 or so distinct CDR3 sequences, around 31% seen once; the top ten hold more than 0.95%. Study-level results: The lymph node origin of tumor T cells was framed as consistent with a hypothesis, not demonstrated. Tumor TCR diversity was below lymph nodes but above nontumor tissue. Compared with basal-like, luminal-like tumors shared significantly more repertoire with nontumor tissue. Most tumor T cells seemingly derive from lymph node, then expand in tumor.

J lost 6 bases, V lost 2 bases, and 10 bases had no gene match. The CDR3 contains 15 residues. Germline loops: CDR1 MNHNS, CDR2 SASEGT. The sequencing input was axillary lymph node tissue. The chain joins TRBV6-1 to TRBJ2-7; 7 nucleotides line up with TRBD2. The clonotype was recovered from a female donor with breast cancer. Some clones in this sample may be carry-over from other donors' samples. The CDR3 nucleotides are TGTGCCAGCAGTGAATGGGGCGGGAGATTGGGCGAGCAGTACTTC. Residues: CASSEWGGRLGEQYF.